The entry that follows covers one T cell receptor (beta chain) sequence. Its target is not known. This sample was taken from a study of cytomegalovirus exposure and HLA in healthy donors. General study findings and limits: The authors listed around 150 TCR beta chains as cytomegalovirus-associated. Later analysis associated a missense DCLRE1C variant with TCR beta V- and J-gene trimming.

This CDR3 spans 15 amino acids. Per germline, CDR1 MNHNS and CDR2 SASEGT. The V gene lost 4 bases and the J gene lost 0 bases, with 10 bases spanning the gap. This PCR relied on a set of 60 Vbeta primers and 13 Jbeta primers. As originally analysed: Roughly 10 million shared chains were among approximately 80 million unique TCR beta chains counted in a later analysis. Using immunoSEQ multiplex PCR, the repertoire was profiled, and TCRdb retains in-frame clones only, with some absent. That table gives V, J and clone size, and the DNA gave D and trimming. Among roughly 120,000 clones listed, around 74% were seen once.

The V gene is TRBV6-1, the J gene TRBJ1-5; TRBD1 might be the D (5 bases). The TCR originated in a man aged 25 to 40 in good health and CMV-seropositive. The sequencing input was PBMCs. CDR3 amino acids: CASSAGSYSNQPQHF. The CDR3 DNA sequence: TGTGCCAGCAGTGCAGGGTCTTATAGCAATCAGCCCCAGCATTTT.